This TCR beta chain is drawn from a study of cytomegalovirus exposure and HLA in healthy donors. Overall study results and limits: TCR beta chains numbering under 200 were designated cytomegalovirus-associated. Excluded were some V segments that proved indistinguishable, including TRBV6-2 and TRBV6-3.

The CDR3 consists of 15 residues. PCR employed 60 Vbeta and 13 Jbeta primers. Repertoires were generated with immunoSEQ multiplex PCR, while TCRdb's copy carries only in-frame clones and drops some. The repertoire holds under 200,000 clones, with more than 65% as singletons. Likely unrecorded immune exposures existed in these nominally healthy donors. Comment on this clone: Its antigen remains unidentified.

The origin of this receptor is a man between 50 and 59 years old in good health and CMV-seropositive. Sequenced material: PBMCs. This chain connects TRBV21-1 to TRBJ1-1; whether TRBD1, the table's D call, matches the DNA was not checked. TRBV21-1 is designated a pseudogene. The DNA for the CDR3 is TGTGCCAGCAGCAAAGGGCAGGTGATGAACACTGAAGCTTTCTTT. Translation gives CASSKGQVMNTEAFF.